The 8 T cell receptor beta chains below come from one sample, sequenced in a study of cytomegalovirus exposure and HLA in healthy donors. This table comes from immunoSEQ multiplex PCR, and its TCRdb copy is limited to in-frame clones, with some not included. The table records under 250,000 clones, about 88% of them present only once. The material sequenced was PBMCs. The receptor set was obtained from a man aged 18-30 years in good health and CMV-seropositive.

This clone was seen once. The chain joins TRBV30 to TRBJ2-5, with TRBD2 matching over 8 bases. The germline gives CDR1 GTSNPN, CDR2 SVGIG (reference sequence). This CDR3 is built from 13 residues. V dropped 2 bases and J dropped 6; count of bases not matched to a gene: 5. The CDR3 here is CAWSIGGGQTQYF. The CDR3 DNA sequence: TGTGCCTGGAGTATCGGGGGGGGACAGACCCAGTACTTC.

This rearrangement joins TRBV4-2 to TRBJ2-1; 8 bases fit TRBD2. This CDR3 has 17 amino acids. With V trimmed by 1 base and J by 5 bases, 10 bases remained unmatched. The germline CDR1 and CDR2 sequences are LGHNA and YNFKEQ. The CDR3 sequence is CASSQGVASGYHNEQFF. The DNA for the CDR3 is TGTGCCAGCAGCCAAGGTGTCGCTAGCGGGTACCACAATGAGCAGTTCTTC.

This CDR3 reads CASSIDGYGMNTEAFF. CDR3 nucleotides: TGTGCCAGTAGTATAGATGGATACGGGATGAACACTGAAGCTTTCTTT. The V and J genes are TRBV19 and TRBJ1-1; D is undetermined. CDR1 is LNHDA and CDR2 is SQIVND in the germline V gene (reference sequence). This CDR3 has 16 amino acids. The V end was cut by 0 bases, the J end by 0 bases, with 11 bases between.

The chain employs TRBV5-4 and TRBJ1-1, with a weak D call TRBD1 (5 bases). The CDR3 contains 15 residues. Trimming left V 3 bases short and J 1 base short, with 13 bases between. Germline loops: CDR1 SGHNT, CDR2 YYREEE (reference sequence). This chain's CDR3 is CASSSGGDRNTEAFF. As DNA, the CDR3 is TGTGCCAGCAGCTCGGGGGGGGACCGGAACACTGAAGCTTTCTTT.

The chain employs TRBV6-5 and TRBJ2-7, with no clear D. This CDR3 has 15 amino acids. The V gene lost 5 bases and the J gene lost 5 bases, with 19 bases spanning the gap. Germline lookup yields CDR1 MNHEY and CDR2 SVGAGI. This chain's CDR3 is CASSQQPGQPHEQYF. CDR3 DNA: TGTGCCAGCAGTCAACAACCGGGCCAACCGCACGAGCAGTACTTC.

This sequence joins TRBV4-2 and TRBJ2-7; TRBD1 might be the D (6 bases). The V end lost 4 bases, the J end lost 2 bases, and 15 bases lay between the germline ends. From germline, CDR1 is LGHNA and CDR2 YNFKEQ. CDR3 size: 15 residues. This CDR3 reads CASSPEQGNPYEQYF. Here the CDR3 DNA reads TGTGCCAGCAGCCCCGAACAGGGTAATCCCTACGAGCAGTACTTC.

The chain recombines TRBV4-3 with TRBJ2-2, with 14 nucleotides matching TRBD2. The CDR3 consists of 17 residues. Germline V gives CDR1 LGHNA, CDR2 YSLEER. V was clipped by 5 bases and J by 5 bases; unmatched bases: 7. CDR3 loop: CASSLRLAGGPTGELFF. As DNA, the CDR3 is TGCGCCAGCAGCTTGCGACTAGCGGGAGGGCCTACCGGGGAGCTGTTTTTT.

J is TRBJ2-1 and V is TRBV6-1; a possible D gene is TRBD1 (6 bases). Germline V gives CDR1 MNHNS, CDR2 SASEGT. The CDR3 runs 12 residues. Trimming removed 5 bases at V and 14 bases at J, with 16 bases between. The chain's CDR3 is CASSRNRVPEFF. In DNA, the CDR3 is TGTGCCAGCAGTCGGAACAGGGTTCCCGAGTTCTTC.